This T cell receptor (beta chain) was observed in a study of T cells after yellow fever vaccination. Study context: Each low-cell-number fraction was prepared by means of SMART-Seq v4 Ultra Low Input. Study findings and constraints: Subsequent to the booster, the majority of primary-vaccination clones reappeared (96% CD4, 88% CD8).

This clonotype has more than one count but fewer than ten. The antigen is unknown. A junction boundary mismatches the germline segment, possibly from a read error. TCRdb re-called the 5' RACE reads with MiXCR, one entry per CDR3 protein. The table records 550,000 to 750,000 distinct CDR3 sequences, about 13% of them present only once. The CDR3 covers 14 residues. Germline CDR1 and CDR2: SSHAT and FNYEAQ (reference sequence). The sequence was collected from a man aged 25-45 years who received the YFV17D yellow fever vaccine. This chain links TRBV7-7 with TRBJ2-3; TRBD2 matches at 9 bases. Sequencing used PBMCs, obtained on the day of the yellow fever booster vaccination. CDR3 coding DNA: TGTGCTAGCAGCGAGGGGACTAGCTCAGATACGCAGTATTTT. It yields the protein CASSEGTSSDTQYF. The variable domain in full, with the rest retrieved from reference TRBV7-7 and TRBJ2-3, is GAGVSQSPRYKVTKRGQDVTLRCDPISSHATLYWYQQALGQGPEFLTYFNYEAQPDKSGLPSDRFSAERPEGSISTLTIQRTEQRDSAMYRCASSEGTSSDTQYFGPGTRLTVL.